A single sample gave rise to the 3 T cell receptor beta chains below, sequenced in a study of read filtering for tumor transcriptome and immune sequencing. The library was built from about 400 ng RNA with molecular barcoded adaptors for alpha/delta and beta/gamma chains. In TCRdb, the reads were re-called with MiXCR into one record per CDR3 protein. The top ten clones hold around 15% of a sample with about 58,000 distinct CDR3 sequences, around an eighth of them seen once. The specimen sequenced was a population of CD138-negative cells sorted from bone marrow. The receptor source for this set is a donor aged 40 or over with multiple myeloma.

This clonotype has only a few counts. Because it lacks the conserved phenylalanine or tryptophan at the end, this CDR3 is likely a read error. The rearrangement uses TRBV10-3 and TRBJ2-2; no clear D gene. The CDR3 spans 12 residues. In germline, CDR1 is ENHRY, CDR2 SYGVKD. V lost 10 bases and J 1 base, leaving 7 bases between the germline ends. CDR3 sequence: CATGENTGELFL. The CDR3 nucleotides read TGTGCCACCGGTGAGAACACCGGGGAGCTGTTTCTT.

At least ten counts were recorded for this clonotype. The chain couples TRBV19 to TRBJ2-7; D perhaps matches TRBD1 (6 bases). The CDR3 has 14 amino acids. The germline V and J ends were trimmed by 5 bases and 3 bases, with 14 bases remaining between them. CDR1 LNHDA and CDR2 SQIVND come from the germline V gene (reference sequence). The chain's CDR3 is CASSERDTFYEQYF. CDR3 in DNA: TGTGCCAGTAGTGAAAGGGACACCTTCTACGAGCAGTACTTC.

For this clonotype: This may stem from a read error, because a much larger clone lies one nucleotide away. Since the CDR3 does not end with the conserved phenylalanine or tryptophan, this likely comes from a read error. The chain employs TRBV19 and TRBJ2-7; 11 positions match TRBD1. J was trimmed by 2 bases and V by 6 bases; bases with no gene match: 3. Germline V gives CDR1 LNHDA, CDR2 SQIVND (reference sequence). The CDR3 has 14 amino acids. As DNA, the CDR3 is TGTGCCAGTAGACCGGACAGGGGGCCCTACGAGCAGTACTAC. It specifies CASRPDRGPYEQYY.